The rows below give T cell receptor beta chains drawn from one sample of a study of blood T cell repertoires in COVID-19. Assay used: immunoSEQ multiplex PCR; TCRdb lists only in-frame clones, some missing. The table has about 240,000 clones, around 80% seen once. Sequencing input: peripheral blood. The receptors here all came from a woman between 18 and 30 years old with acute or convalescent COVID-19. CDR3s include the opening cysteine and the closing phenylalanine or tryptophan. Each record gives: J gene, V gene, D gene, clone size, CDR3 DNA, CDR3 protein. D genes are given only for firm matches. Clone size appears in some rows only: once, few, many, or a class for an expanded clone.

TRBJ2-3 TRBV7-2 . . TGTGCCAGCAGCTTAGTTCCATGGGGGGGGCGAAGAACAGATACGCAGTATTTT CASSLVPWGGRRTDTQYF
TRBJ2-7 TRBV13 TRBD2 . TGTGCCAGCAGCTTAGTTTCCCAACTAGCGGGTACCTACGAGCAGTACTTC CASSLVSQLAGTYEQYF
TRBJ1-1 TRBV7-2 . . TGTGCCAGCAGTCATTACACTGAAGCTTTCTTT CASSHYTEAFF
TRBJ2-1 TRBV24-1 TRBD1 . TGTGCCACCAGTGACCTAACAGGGGGCAATGAGCAGTTCTTC CATSDLTGGNEQFF
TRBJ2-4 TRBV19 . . TGTGCCAGTAGTAGTTACCAGAAAAACATTCAGTACTTC CASSSYQKNIQYF
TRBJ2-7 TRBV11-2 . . TGTGCCAGCAGCTTAGATTTCGGGTGGCGGGGCTTTACCTACGAGCAGTACTTC CASSLDFGWRGFTYEQYF
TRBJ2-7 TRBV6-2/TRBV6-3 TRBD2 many TGTGCCAGCAGTTACGGACTAGCGGACAGCTCCTACGAGCAGTACTTC CASSYGLADSSYEQYF
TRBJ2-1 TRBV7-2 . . TGTGCCAGCAGCTTAGGATGGCAAAGTGAGCAGTTCTTC CASSLGWQSEQFF
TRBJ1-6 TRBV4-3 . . TGCGCCAGCAGCCGGGCAGTGGATAATTCACCCCTCCACTTT CASSRAVDNSPLHF
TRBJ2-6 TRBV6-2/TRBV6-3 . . TGTGCCAGCAGCCTACTGCCTTGGGGCGACTCTGGGGCCAACGTCCTGACTTTC CASSLLPWGDSGANVLTF
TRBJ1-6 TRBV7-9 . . TGTGCCAGCAGCTTTCAGGGTGGGAATTCACCCCTCCACTTT CASSFQGGNSPLHF
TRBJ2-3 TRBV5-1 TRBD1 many TGCGCCAGCAGCTCGGTGACAGGGACAGATACGCAGTATTTT CASSSVTGTDTQYF
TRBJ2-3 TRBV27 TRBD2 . TGTGCCAGCAGAGATAGCGGGTACACAGATACGCAGTATTTT CASRDSGYTDTQYF
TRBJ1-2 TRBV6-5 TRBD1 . TGTGCCAGCAGTTCGGGACAGGGGATGTGGGGCTACACCTTC CASSSGQGMWGYTF
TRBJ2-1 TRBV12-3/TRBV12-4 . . TGTGCCAGCAAAATGGCCGTTACCAATGAGCAGTTCTTC CASKMAVTNEQFF
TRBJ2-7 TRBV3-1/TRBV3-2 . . TGTGCCAGCAGTCACTACCCCGACTCTTACTACGAGCAGTACTTC CASSHYPDSYYEQYF
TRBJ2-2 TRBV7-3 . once TGTGCCAGCAGCTCTCGTCCCACAGGGAACACCGGGGAGCTGTTTTTT CASSSRPTGNTGELFF
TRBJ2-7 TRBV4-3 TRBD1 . TGCGCCAGCAGCCAAGATACTACGGGACAGATTTACGAGCAGTACTTC CASSQDTTGQIYEQYF
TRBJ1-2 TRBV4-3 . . TGCGCCAGCAGCCAAGAGGGCAGAGGGAACTATGGCTACACCTTC CASSQEGRGNYGYTF